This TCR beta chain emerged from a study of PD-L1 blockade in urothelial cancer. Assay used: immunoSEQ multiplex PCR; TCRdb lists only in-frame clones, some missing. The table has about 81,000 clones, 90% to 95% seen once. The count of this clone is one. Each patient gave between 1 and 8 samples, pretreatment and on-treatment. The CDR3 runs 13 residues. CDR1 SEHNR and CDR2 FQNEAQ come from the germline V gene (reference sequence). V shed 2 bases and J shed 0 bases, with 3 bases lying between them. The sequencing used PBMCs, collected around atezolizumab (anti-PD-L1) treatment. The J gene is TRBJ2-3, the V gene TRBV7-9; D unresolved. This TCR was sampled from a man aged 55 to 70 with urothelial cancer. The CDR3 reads CASSLPSTDTQYF. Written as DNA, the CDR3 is TGTGCCAGCAGCTTACCTAGCACAGATACGCAGTATTTT.